Below, 19 T cell receptor beta chains from the same sample are listed, as sequenced in a study of blood T cell repertoires in COVID-19. Clones were read by immunoSEQ multiplex PCR, and TCRdb kept only the in-frame ones, dropping some. The sample records a few hundred thousand clones, about nine tenths being singletons. Sequenced input: peripheral blood. These receptors originate from a man in his sixties who had recovered from COVID-19.

The chain joins TRBV3-1 (or the pseudogene TRBV3-2) to TRBJ1-3, with a tentative D call TRBD1 (6 bases). Trimming left V 2 bases short and J 4 bases short, with 12 bases between. Germline assignment: CDR1 LGHDT and CDR2 YNNKEL (reference sequence). The CDR3 runs to 15 residues. Written as DNA, the CDR3 is TGTGCCAGCAGCCAAAATGGGGGCTCAGGAAACACCATATATTTT. Its translation: CASSQNGGSGNTIYF.

This chain uses TRBV7-2 with TRBJ1-1, with 7 bases matching TRBD1. The germline V gene has CDR1 SGHTA and CDR2 FQGNSA. The CDR3 spans 15 residues. J was trimmed by 0 bases and V by 4 bases; bases with no gene match: 5. The CDR3 loop reads CASSYKTGVNTEAFF. The CDR3 nucleotides read TGTGCCAGCAGCTATAAAACAGGGGTGAACACTGAAGCTTTCTTT.

V usage is TRBV7-3 and J usage is TRBJ1-1; D not certain. Trimming removed 2 bases at V and 2 bases at J, with 9 bases between. CDR1 and CDR2 from the germline V gene are SGHTA and FQGTGA. The CDR3 extends over 14 amino acids. In DNA, the CDR3 is TGTGCCAGCAGCTTAGACTCCGGTAACACTGAAGCTTTCTTT. Its translation: CASSLDSGNTEAFF.

The gene calls are TRBV27 and TRBJ2-1; 13 bases fit TRBD2. Germline V lookup: CDR1 MNHEY, CDR2 SMNVEV (reference sequence). After removal of 5 bases from V and 6 bases from J, the junction contained 7 bases not matched to a gene. The CDR3 totals 16 residues. The CDR3 sequence: CASSQTTSGGPNEQFF. CDR3 nucleotides: TGTGCCAGCAGTCAAACGACTAGCGGGGGGCCCAATGAGCAGTTCTTC.

The CDR3 coding sequence is TGCGCCAGCAGTTTGGTCGGACAGGGTGGGGGGAATCAGCCCCAGCATTTT. Translated, it gives CASSLVGQGGGNQPQHF. V and J are TRBV10-2 and TRBJ1-5; TRBD1 aligns across 8 bases. The CDR3 consists of 17 residues. J lost 4 bases, V lost 5 bases, and 13 bases had no gene match. CDR1 is WSHSY and CDR2 is SAAADI in the germline V gene.

The chain recombines TRBV5-1 with TRBJ1-2; TRBD1 is a possible D gene (5 bases). Germline CDR1 and CDR2: SGHRS and YFSETQ. The CDR3 has 17 amino acids. The V gene lost 4 bases and the J gene lost 6 bases, with 25 bases spanning the gap. The CDR3 reads CASSRRGPAGIQDGYTF. The CDR3 DNA follows: TGCGCCAGCAGCCGCCGTGGGCCGGCAGGGATCCAGGATGGCTACACCTTC.

This clone was picked up one time. J is TRBJ2-3 and V is TRBV4-2, with D possibly matching TRBD2 (5 bases). CDR1 is LGHNA, CDR2 YNFKEQ, per germline. V shed 1 base and J shed 1 base, with 9 bases lying between them. There are 15 residues in the CDR3. The CDR3 bases are TGTGCCAGCAGCCAAGTTCGGCGGGGCACAGATACGCAGTATTTT. Encoded protein: CASSQVRRGTDTQYF.

This chain connects TRBV25-1 to TRBJ2-1, with D possibly TRBD2 on 5 matching bases. Germline CDR1 reads MGHDK; CDR2 reads SYGVNS. Trimming cost V 3 bases and J 8 bases, with 11 bases left between them. The CDR3 runs to 13 residues. CDR3 protein: CASSDLAGHEQFF. CDR3 sequence (DNA): TGTGCCAGCAGTGATCTGGCGGGCCATGAGCAGTTCTTC.

The rearrangement joins TRBV24-1 to TRBJ2-1; a weak D match, TRBD1 (5 bases). The germline V gene encodes CDR1 KGHDR and CDR2 SFDVKD. Trimming pared 3 bases from V and 6 bases from J, leaving 14 bases between. This CDR3 contains 15 residues. Written as DNA, the CDR3 is TGTGCCACCAGTGATACTGCGAAGGGGCGCAATGAGCAGTTCTTC. It codes for CATSDTAKGRNEQFF.

The rearrangement uses TRBV12-5 and TRBJ2-3, with a possible D match to TRBD1 (5 bases). V lost 2 bases and J 2 bases, leaving 11 bases between the germline ends. In germline, CDR1 is LGHNT, CDR2 FRNRAP. The CDR3 consists of 15 residues. This CDR3 is CASGLQGLATDTQYF. In DNA form, the CDR3 reads TGTGCTAGTGGTTTGCAGGGCCTTGCCACAGATACGCAGTATTTT.

The chain recombines TRBV6-2 or TRBV6-3 with TRBJ2-7; TRBD1 aligns across 11 bases. The trim removed 6 bases at V and 3 bases at J, leaving 7 bases unmatched. Germline CDR1 and CDR2: MNHEY and SVGEGT. The CDR3 consists of 15 residues. CDR3 residues: CASSPGGTGGYEQYF. DNA of the CDR3: TGTGCCAGCAGCCCAGGAGGGACAGGGGGCTACGAGCAGTACTTC.

The chain combines TRBV29-1 with TRBJ2-1; 9 bases map to TRBD2. This CDR3 region has 16 residues. The V gene's germline CDR1 is SQVTM and CDR2 ANQGSEA. V dropped 1 base and J dropped 7; count of bases not matched to a gene: 11. The CDR3 reads CSVEGLAEFQGNEQFF. The CDR3 nucleotides are TGCAGCGTTGAAGGACTAGCGGAATTCCAGGGGAATGAGCAGTTCTTC.

The rearrangement joins TRBV29-1 to TRBJ2-7, with 11 nucleotides matching TRBD2. The length of the CDR3 is 17 residues. Germline assignment: CDR1 SQVTM and CDR2 ANQGSEA. Losses at the gene ends were 5 bases for V and 0 bases for J; bases not matched to a gene: 12. CDR3 region: CSVCGSTSGVSSYEQYF. In DNA, the CDR3 is TGCAGCGTTTGCGGATCGACTAGCGGGGTGAGCTCCTACGAGCAGTACTTC.

The chain links TRBV6-6 to TRBJ1-3, with D perhaps TRBD1 (6 bases). Trimming removed 5 bases at V and 0 bases at J, with 14 bases between. This CDR3 comprises 16 residues. Per the germline V gene, CDR1 is MNHNY and CDR2 is SVGAGI (reference sequence). The CDR3: CASSLIGQLSGNTIYF. CDR3 DNA sequence: TGTGCCAGCAGTCTGATCGGACAGCTCTCTGGAAACACCATATATTTT.

This CDR3 reads CASSLGTGGVSSYEQYF. The CDR3, as DNA: TGTGCCAGCAGCTTAGGGACAGGGGGGGTCAGCTCCTACGAGCAGTACTTC. V is TRBV11-2 and J is TRBJ2-7, with TRBD1 matching over 10 bases. This CDR3 contains 17 residues. V lost 1 base, J lost 0 bases, and 6 bases stayed unmatched. Germline assignment: CDR1 SGHAT and CDR2 FQNNGV.

V usage is TRBV5-7 and J usage is TRBJ2-5, with TRBD2 matching over 10 bases. TRBV5-7 is recorded as an ORF, its role being uncertain. V lost 4 bases, J lost 2 bases, and 8 bases stayed unmatched. This CDR3 has 16 residues. The CDR3 loop is CASSHSGGLRQETQYF. The CDR3 DNA follows: TGTGCCAGCAGCCATAGCGGGGGGCTTCGACAAGAGACCCAGTACTTC.

The chain links TRBV6-6 to TRBJ2-1, with TRBD2 matching over 8 bases. CDR1 is MNHNY and CDR2 is SVGAGI in the germline V gene (reference sequence). Trimming took 6 bases from V and 5 from J; bases not matched to a gene: 6. CDR3 length: 14 amino acids. CDR3 in amino acids: CASRPAGGHNEQFF. The CDR3 nucleotides read TGTGCCAGCAGGCCCGCGGGGGGCCACAATGAGCAGTTCTTC.

V and J are TRBV6-1 and TRBJ2-7; 11 positions match TRBD2. Looked up from germline, CDR1 is MNHNS and CDR2 is SASEGT. The CDR3 is 15 residues long. V was clipped by 3 bases and J by 3 bases; unmatched bases: 4. CDR3 loop: CASSEQLAGVYEQYF. CDR3 bases: TGTGCCAGCAGTGAGCAACTAGCGGGGGTCTACGAGCAGTACTTC.

The chain joins TRBV24-1 to TRBJ2-1; 12 positions match TRBD2. Trimming removed 6 bases from V and 2 bases from J; junction bases left unmatched: 4. Germline V gene data show CDR1 as KGHDR and CDR2 as SFDVKD. The CDR3 is made up of 16 amino acids. CDR3 in DNA: TGTGCCACCAGTCTAGCGGGGGGGCGACCCTACAATGAGCAGTTCTTC. Its translation: CATSLAGGRPYNEQFF.